This paragraph covers one T cell receptor beta chain sequence. The data were taken from a study of T cells after yellow fever vaccination. TCRdb reprocessed the 5' RACE reads with MiXCR, giving one entry per CDR3 protein. The repertoire consists of around 590,000 distinct CDR3 sequences, with 9% to 15% occurring once and the leading ten covering about 16%. CDR1 and CDR2 (germline): SGHRS, YFSETQ. Trimming stripped 5 bases from V and 0 bases from J, with 15 bases between. CDR3 length equals 15 residues. This specimen was PBMCs, taken on the day of the yellow fever booster vaccination. This chain links TRBV5-1 with TRBJ2-7; D is uncertain. This clonotype originated in a man younger than 40 who received the YFV17D yellow fever vaccine. The CDR3 loop is CASSTDGLSSYEQYF. The CDR3, as DNA: TGCGCCAGCAGTACGGATGGGTTGAGCTCCTACGAGCAGTACTTC. Variable domain in full (rest from reference TRBV5-1 and TRBJ2-7): KAGVTQTPRYLIKTRGQQVTLSCSPISGHRSVSWYQQTPGQGLQFLFEYFSETQRNKGNFPGRFSGRQFSNSRSEMNVSTLELGDSALYLCASSTDGLSSYEQYFGPGTRLTVT.